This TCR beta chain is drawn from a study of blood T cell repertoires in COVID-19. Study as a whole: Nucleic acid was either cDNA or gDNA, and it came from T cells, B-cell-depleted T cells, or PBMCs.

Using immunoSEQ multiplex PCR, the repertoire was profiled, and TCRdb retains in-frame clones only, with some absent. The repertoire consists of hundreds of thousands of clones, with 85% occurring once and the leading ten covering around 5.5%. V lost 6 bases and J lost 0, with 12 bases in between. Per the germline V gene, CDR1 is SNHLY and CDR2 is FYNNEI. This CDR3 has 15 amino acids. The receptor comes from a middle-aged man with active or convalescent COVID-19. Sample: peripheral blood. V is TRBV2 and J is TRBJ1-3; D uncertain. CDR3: CASREREASGNTIYF. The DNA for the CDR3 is TGTGCCAGCAGGGAACGGGAGGCCTCTGGAAACACCATATATTTT. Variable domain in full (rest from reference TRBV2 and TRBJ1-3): EPEVTQTPSHQVTQMGQEVILRCVPISNHLYFYWYRQILGQKVEFLVSFYNNEISEKSEIFDDQFSVERPDGSNFTLKIRSTKLEDSAMYFCASREREASGNTIYFGEGSWLTVV.